One sample yielded the 5 T cell receptor beta chains listed below, sequenced in a study of cytomegalovirus exposure and HLA in healthy donors. In the PCR, 60 Vbeta and 13 Jbeta primers were used. Profiling relied on immunoSEQ multiplex PCR, and the TCRdb table lists in-frame clones only, not all of them. The table has about 160,000 clones, about four fifths seen once. The specimen sequenced was PBMCs. The source of these receptors is a man younger than 40 in good health and CMV-seronegative.

Of note for this clone: Germline and junction disagree at one end, which may indicate a read error. The chain links TRBV7-9 to TRBJ2-6, with a possible D match to TRBD2 (5 bases). Germline values: CDR1 SEHNR, CDR2 FQNEAQ (reference sequence). This CDR3 region has 15 residues. The CDR3 is CSSTSRGSGANVLTF. The DNA for the CDR3 is TGTTCCAGCACCTCTCGGGGTTCTGGGGCCAACGTCCTGACTTTC.

V and J are TRBV9 and TRBJ1-5; TRBD1 aligns across 7 bases. J gave up 3 bases and V 3 bases, and 9 bases lay outside the gene matches. CDR3 size: 16 residues. Germline V gene data show CDR1 as SGDLS and CDR2 as YYNGEE. The CDR3 protein is CASSAGDSLNNQPQHF. The DNA of the CDR3 is TGTGCCAGCAGCGCAGGGGACAGTCTAAACAATCAGCCCCAGCATTTT.

CDR3 coding DNA: TGTGCCAGCAGCTCTAGGACTGAGCTCCACTTT. This codes for CASSSRTELHF. The chain links TRBV7-8 to TRBJ1-6; D is uncertain. The CDR3 length is 11 residues. Germline V lookup: CDR1 SGHVS, CDR2 FQNEAQ. Trimming pared 4 bases from V and 16 bases from J, leaving 11 bases between.

The CDR3: CASSLGQHYEQYF. The CDR3, as DNA: TGTGCCAGCAGCTTGGGACAGCACTACGAGCAGTACTTC. The chain couples TRBV7-8 to TRBJ2-7, with 7 bases fitting TRBD1. The V and J ends lost 3 bases and 3 bases, in that order; junction bases with no gene match: 2. In germline, CDR1 is SGHVS, CDR2 FQNEAQ. CDR3 size: 13 residues.

The rearrangement links TRBV5-1 to TRBJ2-7, with TRBD2 matching 11 bases. Trimming took 0 bases from V and 7 from J; bases not matched to a gene: 6. CDR1 and CDR2 (germline): SGHRS, YFSETQ. The CDR3 sequence is 15 residues long. CDR3 sequence (DNA): TGCGCCAGCAGCTTGGGGTTAGCGGGAGGGTTTGAGCAGTACTTC. This gives the protein CASSLGLAGGFEQYF.